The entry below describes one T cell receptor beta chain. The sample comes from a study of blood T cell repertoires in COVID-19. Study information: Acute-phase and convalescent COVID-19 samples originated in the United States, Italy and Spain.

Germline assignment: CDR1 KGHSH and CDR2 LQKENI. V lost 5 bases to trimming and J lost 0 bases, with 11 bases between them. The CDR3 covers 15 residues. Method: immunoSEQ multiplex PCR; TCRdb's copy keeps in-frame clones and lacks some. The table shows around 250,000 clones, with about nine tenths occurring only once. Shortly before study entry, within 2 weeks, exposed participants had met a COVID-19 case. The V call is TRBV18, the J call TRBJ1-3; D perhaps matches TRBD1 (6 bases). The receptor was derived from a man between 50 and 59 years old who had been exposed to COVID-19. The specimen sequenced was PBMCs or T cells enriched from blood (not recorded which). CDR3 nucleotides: TGTGCCAGCTCAACTGGGACATCCTCTGGAAACACCATATATTTT. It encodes CASSTGTSSGNTIYF. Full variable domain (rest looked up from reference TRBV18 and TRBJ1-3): NAGVMQNPRHLVRRRGQEARLRCSPMKGHSHVYWYRQLPEEGLKFMVYLQKENIIDESGMPKERFSAEFPKEGPSILRIQQVVRGDSAAYFCASSTGTSSGNTIYFGEGSWLTVV.